The 10 T cell receptor beta chains reported below all come from one sample, sequenced in a study of cytomegalovirus exposure and HLA in healthy donors. Researchers ran the PCR with 60 Vbeta and 13 Jbeta primers. Using immunoSEQ multiplex PCR, the repertoire was profiled, and TCRdb retains in-frame clones only, with some absent. Its table records approximately 110,000 clones. The sample comprised PBMCs. The source of these receptors is a middle-aged man in good health and CMV-seropositive.

The V gene is TRBV10-1, the J gene TRBJ1-1; no definite D call. Trimming left V 0 bases short and J 1 base short, with 3 bases between. The germline CDR1 and CDR2 sequences are WNHNN and SYGVQD (reference sequence). This CDR3 contains 13 residues. CDR3 loop: CASSESRNTEAFF. Here the CDR3 DNA reads TGCGCCAGCAGTGAGTCTCGGAACACTGAAGCTTTCTTT.

The gene calls are TRBV29-1 and TRBJ2-2; D perhaps matches TRBD2 (5 bases). Between the trimmed V and J ends, which lost 7 bases and 7 bases, there was a span of 10 bases. The CDR3 extends over 11 amino acids. Germline values: CDR1 SQVTM, CDR2 ANQGSEA. The CDR3 loop is CSAQTIGELFF. CDR3 nucleotide sequence: TGCAGCGCCCAGACTATCGGGGAGCTGTTTTTT.

In DNA, the CDR3 is TGTGCCAGCAGCTCGACAGGAACCACAGATACGCAGTATTTT. Translation: CASSSTGTTDTQYF. V gene TRBV5-5 combines with J gene TRBJ2-3, with D perhaps matching TRBD1 (6 bases). Trimming shortened V by 3 bases and J by 2 bases, and 10 bases separated the two germline ends. Per the germline V gene, CDR1 is SGHKS and CDR2 is YYEKEE (reference sequence). The CDR3 has 14 residues.

The CDR3 DNA reads TGCGCCAGCAGCCAAGATTTTAGCGGGGGAATCTACGAGCAGTACTTC. This translates into CASSQDFSGGIYEQYF. The chain uses TRBV4-1 and TRBJ2-7; 9 bases agree with TRBD2. There are 16 residues in the CDR3. Trimming at V came to 0 bases and at J to 3 bases, leaving 6 bases not matched to a gene. The germline V gene has CDR1 MGHRA and CDR2 YSYEKL.

The chain has TRBV11-1 and TRBJ2-7; 10 nucleotides align to TRBD1. Germline V gives CDR1 SGHAT, CDR2 FQDESV (reference sequence). The CDR3 is made up of 15 amino acids. V lost 4 bases to trimming and J lost 0 bases; unmatched junction nucleotides: 3. The CDR3 DNA sequence: TGTGCCAGCAGCTCTAGGGACAGGGGCTCCTACGAGCAGTACTTC. Encoded protein: CASSSRDRGSYEQYF.

This chain connects TRBV29-1 to TRBJ2-3; TRBD2 aligns across 10 bases. Per germline, CDR1 SQVTM and CDR2 ANQGSEA. V shed 5 bases and J 1 base; nucleotides not matched to a gene: 9. The CDR3 is 16 residues long. The CDR3 region has the DNA TGCAGCGTTAAACCGGGACTAGCGAACGGCACAGATACGCAGTATTTT. Its protein product is CSVKPGLANGTDTQYF.

The chain uses TRBV28 and TRBJ2-2; D call uncertain. The germline V and J ends were trimmed by 2 bases and 0 bases, with 4 bases remaining between them. The CDR3 extends over 14 amino acids. Germline lookup yields CDR1 MDHEN and CDR2 SYDVKM. The CDR3 region is CASSLLTNTGELFF. The DNA for the CDR3 is TGTGCCAGCAGTTTACTAACGAACACCGGGGAGCTGTTTTTT. The full variable domain, with the rest looked up from reference TRBV28 and TRBJ2-2, is DVKVTQSSRYLVKRTGEKVFLECVQDMDHENMFWYRQDPGLGLRLIYFSYDVKMKEKGDIPEGYSVSREKKERFSLILESASTNQTSMYLCASSLLTNTGELFFGEGSRLTVL.

CDR3 amino acids: CASSSIQGAGGNTIYF. CDR3 coding DNA: TGTGCCAGCAGCTCAATACAGGGGGCCGGAGGAAACACCATATATTTT. The chain is built from TRBV5-4 and TRBJ1-3, with 9 bases identical to TRBD1. The CDR3 is 16 residues long. The ends lost 3 bases at V and 4 bases at J; junction bases unmatched: 8. The germline gives CDR1 SGHNT, CDR2 YYREEE (reference sequence). The full variable domain, completed using reference TRBV5-4 and TRBJ1-3, is ETGVTQSPTHLIKTRGQQVTLRCSSQSGHNTVSWYQQALGQGPQFIFQYYREEENGRGNFPPRFSGLQFPNYSSELNVNALELDDSALYLCASSSIQGAGGNTIYFGEGSWLTVV.

The V and J genes are TRBV11-1 and TRBJ2-1; 9 nucleotides align to TRBD2. There are 16 residues in the CDR3. Unmatched junction bases numbered 12, after V lost 3 bases and J lost 9 bases. CDR1 is SGHAT, CDR2 FQDESV, per germline (reference sequence). The CDR3 region has the DNA TGTGCCAGCAGCTTTCTGGCGTCTAGCGGGGACCTTGAGCAGTTCTTC. Translation gives CASSFLASSGDLEQFF.

The chain joins TRBV9 to TRBJ1-6; the D gene is possibly TRBD1 (5 bases). There are 16 residues in the CDR3. Germline lookup yields CDR1 SGDLS and CDR2 YYNGEE. Trimming shortened V by 1 base and J by 7 bases, and 15 bases separated the two germline ends. The CDR3 reads CASSVSSGVRNSPLHF. The CDR3 DNA reads TGTGCCAGCAGCGTAAGTTCGGGGGTTCGGAATTCACCCCTCCACTTT.